A selection of T cell receptor beta chains follows, all from one sample in a study of a mutant IDH1 vaccine in newly diagnosed glioma. Assay used: immunoSEQ multiplex PCR; TCRdb lists only in-frame clones, some missing. Of around 50,000 clones detected, about nine tenths appear once; the ten largest clones hold about 2.2%. The material sequenced was PBMCs, taken from a glioma patient treated with radiotherapy, temozolomide or both. The receptor set was obtained from a man in his forties with glioma. Both conserved end residues are part of each CDR3. The order of the fields is clone size, V gene, J gene, D gene, CDR3 protein, CDR3 DNA. The D gene is left open where the match is weak. Clone size is stated in some rows and not others, as once, few, many or a class when expanded.

size: -; V: TRBV6-6; J: TRBJ2-1; D: TRBD2; CDR3: CASQASGNEQFF; DNA: TGTGCCAGCCAGGCTAGCGGGAATGAGCAGTTCTTC
size: once; V: TRBV5-4; J: TRBJ2-2; D: TRBD2; CDR3: CASSLVILAGLTGELFF; DNA: TGTGCCAGCAGCTTGGTTATTTTAGCGGGGCTCACCGGGGAGCTGTTTTTT
size: -; V: TRBV19; J: TRBJ2-3; D: TRBD1; CDR3: CASSTDSGGQDTQYF; DNA: TGTGCCAGTAGTACCGACTCAGGGGGCCAAGATACGCAGTATTTT
size: -; V: TRBV4-1; J: TRBJ1-1; D: TRBD1; CDR3: CATQGAPNTEAFF; DNA: TGCGCCACACAGGGGGCCCCGAACACTGAAGCTTTCTTT
size: -; V: TRBV6-5; J: TRBJ2-2; D: -; CDR3: CASSSPTQGTGELFF; DNA: TGTGCCAGCAGTTCCCCAACACAGGGAACCGGGGAGCTGTTTTTT
size: -; V: TRBV29-1; J: TRBJ1-2; D: -; CDR3: CSAVPGSYGYTF; DNA: TGCAGCGCGGTTCCAGGGAGCTATGGCTACACCTTC
size: -; V: TRBV10-3; J: TRBJ2-7; D: -; CDR3: CAISELGPYEQYF; DNA: TGTGCCATCAGTGAGCTGGGTCCCTACGAGCAGTACTTC
size: -; V: TRBV6-6; J: TRBJ2-7; D: -; CDR3: CASTDSSEQYF; DNA: TGTGCCAGCACCGACTCTTCCGAGCAGTACTTC
size: -; V: TRBV4-3; J: TRBJ1-3; D: -; CDR3: CASSQVRRRNTIYF; DNA: TGCGCCAGCAGCCAAGTCCGGAGGAGAAACACCATATATTTT
size: once; V: TRBV5-1; J: TRBJ2-6; D: -; CDR3: CASRLTGGGANVLTF; DNA: TGCGCCAGCAGATTGACCGGGGGTGGGGCCAACGTCCTGACTTTC
size: -; V: TRBV19; J: TRBJ1-3; D: -; CDR3: CASRLYSGNTIYF; DNA: TGTGCCAGCAGACTTTACTCTGGAAACACCATATATTTT
size: -; V: TRBV11-2; J: TRBJ2-3; D: -; CDR3: CASSSLGDTQYF; DNA: TGTGCCAGCAGCTCGCTGGGCGATACGCAGTATTTT
size: once; V: TRBV19; J: TRBJ2-7; D: -; CDR3: CASRRNEDYEQYF; DNA: TGTGCCAGTAGGAGGAATGAGGATTACGAGCAGTACTTC
size: -; V: TRBV9; J: TRBJ1-2; D: -; CDR3: CASSVASDYGYTF; DNA: TGTGCCAGCAGCGTAGCTTCAGACTATGGCTACACCTTC
size: -; V: TRBV7-2; J: TRBJ2-2; D: TRBD1; CDR3: CASSSRQGSTGELFF; DNA: TGTGCCAGCAGCTCGAGACAGGGGAGCACCGGGGAGCTGTTTTTT
size: -; V: TRBV11-2; J: TRBJ2-7; D: TRBD1; CDR3: CASSPRGQNYEQYF; DNA: TGTGCCAGCAGCCCGAGGGGGCAAAACTACGAGCAGTACTTC
size: -; V: TRBV5-8; J: TRBJ1-2; D: TRBD1; CDR3: CASSLQGLPNYGYTF; DNA: TGTGCCAGCAGCTTACAGGGGCTCCCGAACTATGGCTACACCTTC
size: -; V: TRBV27; J: TRBJ2-7; D: -; CDR3: CASKGVAAVNYEQYF; DNA: TGTGCCAGCAAAGGTGTAGCGGCCGTAAACTACGAGCAGTACTTC
size: -; V: TRBV29-1; J: TRBJ2-1; D: -; CDR3: CSGGEDEQFF; DNA: TGCAGCGGCGGGGAGGATGAGCAGTTCTTC
size: -; V: TRBV6-5; J: TRBJ1-1; D: -; CDR3: CASSYSIVNTEAFF; DNA: TGTGCCAGCAGTTACTCGATAGTGAACACTGAAGCTTTCTTT
size: -; V: TRBV18; J: TRBJ1-4; D: -; CDR3: CASSRGTAAANEKLFF; DNA: TGTGCCAGCTCACGGGGGACCGCCGCTGCTAATGAAAAACTGTTTTTT
size: -; V: TRBV14; J: TRBJ2-4; D: -; CDR3: CASSLRGENIQYF; DNA: TGTGCCAGCAGCCTGAGGGGGGAAAACATTCAGTACTTC
size: -; V: TRBV21-1; J: TRBJ2-7; D: -; CDR3: CASNDRARFSYEQYF; DNA: TGTGCCAGCAACGACAGGGCACGCTTCTCCTACGAGCAGTACTTC
size: -; V: TRBV7-2; J: TRBJ2-1; D: TRBD2; CDR3: CASSVGLAGGSNEQFF; DNA: TGTGCCAGCAGCGTGGGCCTAGCGGGAGGTTCGAATGAGCAGTTCTTC
size: -; V: TRBV6-6; J: TRBJ1-1; D: -; CDR3: CASSQNMNTEAFF; DNA: TGTGCCAGCAGTCAAAATATGAACACTGAAGCTTTCTTT
size: few; V: TRBV25-1; J: TRBJ1-4; D: -; CDR3: CASSENDRTNEKLFF; DNA: TGTGCCAGCAGTGAAAATGACAGAACCAATGAAAAACTGTTTTTT
size: -; V: TRBV29-1; J: TRBJ2-7; D: -; CDR3: CSVIGELFYEQYF; DNA: TGCAGCGTTATTGGGGAGCTTTTTTACGAGCAGTACTTC
size: -; V: TRBV28; J: TRBJ1-2; D: -; CDR3: CASTEAGIRYGYTF; DNA: TGTGCCAGCACCGAAGCGGGCATCCGCTATGGCTACACCTTC
size: -; V: TRBV9; J: TRBJ2-7; D: TRBD2; CDR3: CASSAGLAPYEQYF; DNA: TGTGCCAGCAGCGCGGGACTAGCGCCGTACGAGCAGTACTTC
size: -; V: TRBV2; J: TRBJ2-7; D: TRBD1; CDR3: CASRRQGSSYEQYF; DNA: TGTGCCAGCAGACGACAGGGGAGCTCCTACGAGCAGTACTTC
size: -; V: TRBV9; J: TRBJ2-1; D: TRBD2; CDR3: CASSDSGRYEQFF; DNA: TGTGCCAGCAGCGATAGCGGGAGGTATGAGCAGTTCTTC
size: -; V: TRBV10-3; J: TRBJ2-1; D: -; CDR3: CAISPGFEERNEQFF; DNA: TGTGCCATCAGTCCCGGTTTTGAAGAACGGAATGAGCAGTTCTTC
size: -; V: TRBV16; J: TRBJ1-2; D: TRBD1; CDR3: CASSRQIGTGEGYTF; DNA: TGTGCCAGCAGCCGCCAGATCGGGACAGGGGAAGGCTACACCTTC
size: few; V: TRBV5-4; J: TRBJ2-3; D: -; CDR3: CASSLRPTLTDTQYF; DNA: TGTGCCAGCAGCTTGCGACCAACCCTCACAGATACGCAGTATTTT
size: -; V: TRBV9; J: TRBJ2-3; D: TRBD2; CDR3: CASSASLAGDTQYF; DNA: TGTGCCAGCAGCGCCAGCCTAGCGGGAGATACGCAGTATTTT
size: -; V: TRBV7-9; J: TRBJ1-4; D: TRBD1; CDR3: CASSRDRVSHGNEKLFF; DNA: TGTGCCAGCAGCCGAGACAGGGTCTCTCATGGGAATGAAAAACTGTTTTTT
size: -; V: TRBV5-1; J: TRBJ2-2; D: TRBD1; CDR3: CASRGGSSNTGELFF; DNA: TGCGCCAGCAGAGGGGGCTCCTCGAACACCGGGGAGCTGTTTTTT
size: -; V: TRBV18; J: TRBJ2-7; D: -; CDR3: CASSPPGRYEQYF; DNA: TGTGCCAGCTCACCACCGGGGCGCTACGAGCAGTACTTC
size: -; V: TRBV10-3; J: TRBJ2-7; D: -; CDR3: CAISEDRRSSYEQYF; DNA: TGTGCCATCAGTGAGGACAGACGTAGCTCCTACGAGCAGTACTTC
size: -; V: TRBV5-4; J: TRBJ1-1; D: -; CDR3: CASSMGPAYTEAFF; DNA: TGTGCCAGCAGCATGGGGCCGGCGTACACTGAAGCTTTCTTT
size: few; V: TRBV4-1; J: TRBJ2-7; D: -; CDR3: CASSPQEGYEQYF; DNA: TGCGCCAGCAGCCCTCAAGAGGGCTACGAGCAGTACTTC
size: once; V: TRBV14; J: TRBJ1-4; D: -; CDR3: CASSRVPGSLEKLFF; DNA: TGTGCCAGCAGCCGAGTACCGGGGTCTCTGGAGAAACTGTTTTTT
size: -; V: TRBV6-5; J: TRBJ2-2; D: -; CDR3: CASKAGRTGELFF; DNA: TGTGCCAGCAAAGCAGGAAGAACCGGGGAGCTGTTTTTT
size: -; V: TRBV4-2; J: TRBJ2-7; D: TRBD1; CDR3: CASSQTTGTAYEQYF; DNA: TGTGCCAGCAGCCAAACTACCGGGACAGCCTACGAGCAGTACTTC
size: -; V: TRBV7-6; J: TRBJ1-1; D: -; CDR3: CASSHDMARQSEAFF; DNA: TGTGCCAGCAGTCACGACATGGCGAGACAAAGTGAAGCTTTCTTT
size: few; V: TRBV18; J: TRBJ2-7; D: -; CDR3: CASSAPLGPYEQYF; DNA: TGTGCCAGCTCGGCCCCTCTAGGGCCCTACGAGCAGTACTTC
size: -; V: TRBV6-6; J: TRBJ1-4; D: TRBD1; CDR3: CASSPPGQGANEKLFF; DNA: TGTGCCAGCAGCCCGCCCGGACAGGGTGCTAATGAAAAACTGTTTTTT